This T cell receptor (beta chain) was sequenced for a study of T cells in Graves' hyperthyroidism and ophthalmopathy. CDR3 length equals 15 residues. Germline V gene data show CDR1 as SGHAT and CDR2 as FQNNGV. The V segment lost 4 bases and the J segment 3 bases; nucleotides outside the gene matches: 9. This clonotype was found many times. TCR beta CDR3 regions were amplified from RNA transcripts. During a first-round RT-PCR of the TCR CDR3, the HTBI primer set was used. One entry per CDR3 protein results from TCRdb running MiXCR on the multiplex PCR reads. The table lists about 550,000 distinct CDR3 sequences, less than 25% of them singletons.

The rearrangement links TRBV11-2 to TRBJ2-7; 7 bases fit TRBD2. The receptor was isolated from a man aged 18-30 years with Graves' hyperthyroidism. Sequencing used blood. The CDR3 region is CASSSQGGSVYEQYF. CDR3 coding DNA: TGTGCCAGCAGCTCCCAGGGAGGGTCCGTCTACGAGCAGTACTTC.